What follows are 24 T cell receptor beta chains derived from one specimen sequenced in a study of T cells in Graves' hyperthyroidism and ophthalmopathy. Amplification targeted TCR beta CDR3 regions from RNA transcripts. Researchers ran a first-round RT-PCR on the TCR CDR3 using the HTBI primer set. TCRdb itself ran the multiplex PCR reads through MiXCR, one entry per CDR3 protein. The sample shows a few hundred thousand distinct CDR3 sequences, less than 15% of them seen only once. Sequencing was performed on blood. Source of these receptors: a woman between 18 and 29 years old with Graves' hyperthyroidism.

The chain joins TRBV10-3 to TRBJ1-5; D is ambiguous. From germline, CDR1 is ENHRY and CDR2 SYGVKD. This CDR3 comprises 17 residues. The V end lost 2 bases, the J end lost 1 base, and 15 bases lay between the germline ends. CDR3 amino acids: CAISEALILQSNQPQHF. CDR3 coding DNA: TGTGCCATCAGTGAGGCCCTTATCCTGCAAAGCAATCAGCCCCAGCATTTT.

With respect to this clonotype: Since a much larger clone is just one base distant, this may be a read error. CDR3 nucleotide sequence: TGTGCCAGCAGTGAACGGCACCAGAGTCATAGCTACACCTTC. It translates to CASSERHQSHSYTF. V and J are TRBV6-1 and TRBJ1-2; D gene uncertain. Germline CDR1 MNHNS, CDR2 SASEGT. Trimming removed 2 bases from V and 9 bases from J, with 16 bases in between. The CDR3 runs to 14 residues.

In DNA form, the CDR3 reads TGTGCCACCCACGACAGGGGGCTGAACAATGAGCAGTTCTTC. Translated: CATHDRGLNNEQFF. The V gene is TRBV19, the J gene TRBJ2-1; 10 bases are a match to TRBD1. V shed 10 bases, J shed 5 bases, and the junction held 8 bases outside the gene matches. This CDR3 region has 14 residues. Germline CDR1 is LNHDA and CDR2 is SQIVND (reference sequence).

This clonotype was seen many times. The V call is TRBV15, the J call TRBJ2-5; 9 positions agree with TRBD2. V gave up 0 bases and J gave up 2 bases; unmatched junction bases: 16. The CDR3 spans 20 residues. Germline CDR1 is LNHNV and CDR2 is YYDKDF (reference sequence). CDR3 sequence reads: CATSRDSASGEYTSQETQYF. CDR3 DNA sequence: TGTGCCACCAGCAGAGATAGCGCTAGCGGGGAGTATACCTCACAAGAGACCCAGTACTTC.

This clonotype came up many times. V is TRBV6-2 or TRBV6-3 and J is TRBJ2-1; TRBD2 aligns across 9 bases. The CDR3 contains 16 residues. The V segment lost 3 bases and the J segment 3 bases; nucleotides outside the gene matches: 6. Looked up from germline, CDR1 is MNHEY and CDR2 is SVGEGT. CDR3 nucleotide sequence: TGTGCCAGCAGTTATCACCTAGCGGGAATCTACAATGAGCAGTTCTTC. Encoded protein: CASSYHLAGIYNEQFF.

This clonotype showed up many times. The rearrangement uses TRBV20-1 and TRBJ1-1; D is undetermined. Germline V gene data show CDR1 as DFQATT and CDR2 as SNEGSKA (reference sequence). V was trimmed by 1 base and J by 1 base, leaving 10 bases between them. The CDR3 extends over 14 amino acids. The CDR3 protein is CSARGTDSNTEAFF. For the CDR3, the DNA is TGCAGTGCTAGAGGAACGGACTCGAACACTGAAGCTTTCTTT.

The table lists this clonotype with many counts. The chain employs TRBV28 and TRBJ2-3; D is perhaps TRBD1 (6 bases). Per germline, CDR1 MDHEN and CDR2 SYDVKM. Trimming cost V 5 bases and J 4 bases, with 16 bases left between them. This CDR3 is 15 amino acids long. Here the CDR3 DNA reads TGTGCCAGCAGTGTTTCGACAGGCTGGGCAGATACGCAGTATTTT. Protein: CASSVSTGWADTQYF.

Ten or more counts support this clonotype. This chain links TRBV18 with TRBJ2-3; the match to TRBD2 covers 12 bases. Trimming cost V 8 bases and J 3 bases; bases outside gene matches: 6. This CDR3 has 15 amino acids. CDR1 is KGHSH, CDR2 LQKENI, per germline. In DNA form, the CDR3 reads TGTGCCAGCAGCCCAGGACTAGCGGGAACAGATACGCAGTATTTT. Translated, it gives CASSPGLAGTDTQYF.

There are many counts of this clonotype. J is TRBJ1-1 and V is TRBV6-1; D possibly corresponds to TRBD1 (6 bases). The CDR3 has 15 amino acids. The germline V gene has CDR1 MNHNS and CDR2 SASEGT. V was pared by 5 bases and J by 4 bases, with 17 bases between. The CDR3 here is CASSFDSQGVTEAFF. CDR3 DNA sequence: TGTGCCAGCAGTTTCGACTCACAGGGAGTCACTGAAGCTTTCTTT.

The sample holds many counts of this clonotype. The CDR3 sequence is CASGQIQGRHTDTQYF. The CDR3, as DNA: TGCGCCAGCGGACAAATACAGGGGAGGCACACAGATACGCAGTATTTT. The chain combines TRBV5-1 with TRBJ2-3; D may be TRBD1 (7 bases). The CDR3 has 16 amino acids. Germline CDR1 SGHRS, CDR2 YFSETQ. Trimming removed 7 bases at V and 2 bases at J, with 20 bases between.

This clonotype was observed at least ten times. V gene TRBV28 combines with J gene TRBJ2-7, with D unresolved. Germline V lookup: CDR1 MDHEN, CDR2 SYDVKM. The CDR3 has 12 amino acids. Trimming cost V 4 bases and J 6 bases, with 10 bases left between them. CDR3 amino acids: CASSSGHPEQYF. The DNA of the CDR3 is TGTGCCAGCAGTTCCGGGCACCCCGAGCAGTACTTC.

The chain couples TRBV5-8 to TRBJ1-6; perhaps TRBD1 as D (5 bases). This CDR3 region has 17 residues. Trimming took 2 bases from V and 7 from J, leaving 19 bases between them. CDR1 SGHTS and CDR2 YDEGEE come from the germline V gene. CDR3 nucleotides: TGTGCCAGCAGCTTCTTACAGGCTCTCATGAAAAATTCACCCCTCCACTTT. It yields the protein CASSFLQALMKNSPLHF.

The chain carries TRBV5-1 and TRBJ1-4; a possible D gene is TRBD1 (5 bases). Trimming took off 4 bases at V and 8 bases at J, with 18 bases between the two ends. The CDR3 is 15 amino acids. CDR1 is SGHRS, CDR2 YFSETQ, per germline. Here the CDR3 reads CASSAGPGGGEKLFF. The CDR3 bases are TGCGCCAGCAGCGCCGGACCGGGGGGGGGGGAAAAACTGTTTTTT. Variable domain in full (rest from reference TRBV5-1 and TRBJ1-4): KAGVTQTPRYLIKTRGQQVTLSCSPISGHRSVSWYQQTPGQGLQFLFEYFSETQRNKGNFPGRFSGRQFSNSRSEMNVSTLELGDSALYLCASSAGPGGGEKLFFGSGTQLSVL.

There are many counts of this clonotype. The genes are TRBV19 and TRBJ1-6, with D hard to call. V was trimmed by 3 bases and J by 9 bases, leaving 9 bases between them. The CDR3 has 13 amino acids. The germline V gene has CDR1 LNHDA and CDR2 SQIVND (reference sequence). CDR3 nucleotide sequence: TGTGCCAGTAGTATCCTGCTCGCTTCACCCCTCCACTTT. It codes for CASSILLASPLHF.

This clonotype was counted ten times or more. The chain has TRBV6-1 and TRBJ2-5, with TRBD2 as a possible D gene (5 bases). The length of the CDR3 is 13 residues. V shed 6 bases and J shed 5 bases, with 13 bases lying between them. Looked up from germline, CDR1 is MNHNS and CDR2 is SASEGT. The CDR3 spells CASRLASGETQYF. The CDR3 coding sequence is TGTGCCAGCAGATTAGCTTCGGGGGAGACCCAGTACTTC.

The sample holds many counts of this clonotype. The V call is TRBV2, the J call TRBJ1-1, with a possible D match to TRBD1 (5 bases). Germline CDR1 SNHLY, CDR2 FYNNEI. Deletions cut 2 bases from V and 4 bases from J, with 14 bases between. The CDR3 totals 15 residues. CDR3 loop: CASSEWAGTVTEAFF. The CDR3 region has the DNA TGTGCCAGCAGTGAATGGGCAGGGACGGTCACTGAAGCTTTCTTT.

Of note for this clonotype: A much larger clone lies a single base off, so this may be a read error. The chain is built from TRBV12-3 or TRBV12-4 and TRBJ1-1, with 7 positions matching TRBD1. The CDR3 spans 13 residues. Trimming took 7 bases from V and 6 from J; bases not matched to a gene: 8. For the CDR3, the DNA is TGTGCCAGCACCCCGACAGGGTCAGCTGAAGCTTTCTTT. Protein product: CASTPTGSAEAFF.

There are many counts of this clonotype. The chain couples TRBV27 to TRBJ1-4, with D uncertain. Germline V gene lookup returns CDR1 MNHEY and CDR2 SMNVEV (reference sequence). The CDR3 runs to 13 residues. V lost 9 bases, J lost 4 bases, and 12 bases lay in between. CDR3 bases: TGTGCCAGTCACCCTGCGAGTAATGAAAAACTGTTTTTT. It codes for CASHPASNEKLFF.

In this sample, this clonotype turned up many times. The rearrangement uses TRBV12-3 or TRBV12-4 and TRBJ2-7; D call uncertain. The V gene lost 3 bases and the J gene lost 6 bases, with 9 bases spanning the gap. There are 12 residues in the CDR3. The CDR3 DNA reads as TGTGCCAGCAGTTTGGGCCCTAGCGAGCAGTACTTC. Its translation is CASSLGPSEQYF.

J is TRBJ1-3 and V is TRBV7-9, with 9 bases aligning to TRBD1. The CDR3 consists of 17 residues. The germline gives CDR1 SEHNR, CDR2 FQNEAQ (reference sequence). Germline trimming cut 5 bases from V and 0 bases from J; bases unmatched to any gene: 8. CDR3 loop: CASSRLGTGNSGNTIYF. Written as DNA, the CDR3 is TGTGCCAGCAGCCGACTCGGGACAGGGAACTCTGGAAACACCATATATTTT.

This clonotype was picked up many times. This sequence joins TRBV5-1 and TRBJ2-5; no reliable D call. The CDR3 totals 14 residues. Trimming shortened V by 0 bases and J by 2 bases, and 8 bases separated the two germline ends. Looked up from germline, CDR1 is SGHRS and CDR2 is YFSETQ. Here the CDR3 DNA reads TGCGCCAGCAGCTTGGCCTTCCGACAAGAGACCCAGTACTTC. Translation gives CASSLAFRQETQYF.

This clonotype was detected only once. This chain links TRBV12-3 or TRBV12-4 with TRBJ1-2; tentatively, D is TRBD1 (6 bases). V lost 7 bases, J lost 9 bases, and 21 bases lay in between. The CDR3 length is 14 residues. The CDR3 here is CASTLRGGHPSYTF. The DNA of the CDR3 is TGTGCCAGCACTCTCCGGGGGGGGCATCCGAGCTACACCTTC.

This clonotype was seen ten or more times. CDR3: CASSFRSYYEQYF. The CDR3 nucleotides read TGTGCCAGCAGTTTCAGGTCTTATTACGAGCAGTACTTC. This chain uses TRBV28 with TRBJ2-7; D is uncertain. CDR3 length: 13 residues. V was trimmed by 3 bases and J by 4 bases, leaving 10 bases between them. CDR1 and CDR2 from the germline V gene are MDHEN and SYDVKM.

This clonotype came up many times. The chain has TRBV20-1 and TRBJ1-5, with D unresolved. CDR1 DFQATT and CDR2 SNEGSKA come from the germline V gene (reference sequence). The germline V and J ends were trimmed by 3 bases and 3 bases, with 12 bases remaining between them. This CDR3 has 14 amino acids. The CDR3 nucleotides read TGCAGTGCTAGTCCCGGCAGCTCCAATCAGCCCCAGCATTTT. It encodes CSASPGSSNQPQHF.